This T cell receptor beta chain was captured by sequencing in a study of cytomegalovirus exposure and HLA in healthy donors. Whole-study findings and limits: Generally TCR sequences proved uncommon, though certain public TCRs appeared in numerous donors.

The data were produced by immunoSEQ multiplex PCR, yet TCRdb's version contains in-frame clones alone and is incomplete. The repertoire holds over 110,000 clones, just under 85% seen once, with almost 1.5% in the top ten. Note on this clone: The target antigen is unknown.

The length of the CDR3 is 13 residues. Germline loops: CDR1 MNHEY, CDR2 SMNVEV (reference sequence). The V gene lost 7 bases and the J gene lost 5 bases, with 14 bases spanning the gap. The donors were members of the validation cohort, which comprised roughly 130 subjects and was separate from the first cohort of several hundred subjects. This chain uses TRBV27 with TRBJ1-2; D is possibly TRBD1 (5 bases). This TCR was sampled from a young woman in good health and CMV-seronegative. The sequenced sample consisted of PBMCs. The CDR3 sequence: CASMQGQGYGYTF. The CDR3 nucleotides read TGTGCCAGCATGCAGGGTCAAGGGTATGGCTACACCTTC.